This T cell receptor beta chain was identified in a study of blood T cell repertoires in COVID-19. Study-wide background: T cells, B-cell-depleted T cells, or PBMCs provided the cDNA or gDNA that served as material.

Measured with immunoSEQ multiplex PCR; TCRdb has only the in-frame clones, and not every one. The data hold approximately 210,000 clones, with just over 90% observed a single time. V was pared by 1 base and J by 0 bases, with 6 bases of the junction left unmatched. Germline V gene data show CDR1 as MNHEY and CDR2 as SMNVEV (reference sequence). This CDR3 is 18 amino acids long. The sequence came from a man aged 25-40 years with acute or convalescent COVID-19. The chain has TRBV27 and TRBJ2-6, with TRBD1 matching 7 bases. Specimen: peripheral blood. In DNA, the CDR3 is TGTGCCAGCAGTTTATTTAACAGGGGACCCTCTGGGGCCAACGTCCTGACTTTC. This encodes CASSLFNRGPSGANVLTF. Together with reference TRBV27 and TRBJ2-6, the CDR3 gives the full variable domain: EAQVTQNPRYLITVTGKKLTVTCSQNMNHEYMSWYRQDPGLGLRQIYYSMNVEVTDKGDVPEGYKVSRKEKRNFPLILESPSPNQTSLYFCASSLFNRGPSGANVLTFGAGSRLTVL.